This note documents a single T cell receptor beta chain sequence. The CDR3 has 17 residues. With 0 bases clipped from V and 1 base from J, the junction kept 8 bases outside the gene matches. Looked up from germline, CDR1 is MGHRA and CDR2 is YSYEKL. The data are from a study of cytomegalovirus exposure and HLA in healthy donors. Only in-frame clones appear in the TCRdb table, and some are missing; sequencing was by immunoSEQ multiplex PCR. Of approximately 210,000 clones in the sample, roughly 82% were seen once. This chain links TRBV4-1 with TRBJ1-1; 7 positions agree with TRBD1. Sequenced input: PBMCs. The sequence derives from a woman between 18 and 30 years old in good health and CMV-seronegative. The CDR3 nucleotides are TGCGCCAGCAGCCAAGATAATTTTAGGGGGCGGAACACTGAAGCTTTCTTT. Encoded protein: CASSQDNFRGRNTEAFF.